The rows below give T cell receptor beta chains drawn from one sample of a study of neurological immune-mediated disorders. TCRdb processed the 5' RACE reads anew with MiXCR; each CDR3 protein has one entry. The data contain fewer than 55,000 distinct CDR3 sequences, about a tenth of them singletons. The sequenced material came from PBMCs. All receptors come from a woman aged 35 to 49 in good health. The CDR3 runs from the conserved cysteine through the conserved F or W. A D gene is named only where the DNA matches it firmly. Size values are once, few and many counts, or a class for expanded clones, and some rows have none.

d_gene: TRBD1
abundance: many
j_gene: TRBJ1-2
v_gene: TRBV27
CDR3nt: TGTGCCAGCAGTCCAAGACAGGGTTCCTCTATGCGCTACACCTTC
CDR3aa: CASSPRQGSSMRYTF

d_gene: TRBD1
abundance: many
j_gene: TRBJ1-4
v_gene: TRBV29-1
CDR3nt: TGCAGCGTTGCCAGGACAGGGCCCAACGAAAAACTGTTTTTT
CDR3aa: CSVARTGPNEKLFF

d_gene: .
abundance: many
j_gene: TRBJ1-5
v_gene: TRBV2
CDR3nt: TGTGCCAGCAGTGGGGGCGGGGACCAGCCCCAGCATTTT
CDR3aa: CASSGGGDQPQHF

d_gene: .
abundance: many
j_gene: TRBJ1-1
v_gene: TRBV7-8
CDR3nt: TGTGCCAGCAGCCCGTTGGGGGGCGTTGTATTT
CDR3aa: CASSPLGGVVF

d_gene: .
abundance: many
j_gene: TRBJ2-1
v_gene: TRBV3-1
CDR3nt: TGTGCCAGCAGCCCCTCGTCTCCCGGGGAAGAGCAGTTCTTC
CDR3aa: CASSPSSPGEEQFF

d_gene: .
abundance: many
j_gene: TRBJ1-2
v_gene: TRBV29-1
CDR3nt: TGCAGCGCCGGACACCCAGATGGCTATGGCTACACCTTC
CDR3aa: CSAGHPDGYGYTF

d_gene: TRBD2
abundance: many
j_gene: TRBJ2-1
v_gene: TRBV6-5
CDR3nt: TGTGCCAGCAGTCTGACTAGCGGGGGCTACAATGAGCAGTTCTTC
CDR3aa: CASSLTSGGYNEQFF

d_gene: TRBD1
abundance: many
j_gene: TRBJ2-2
v_gene: TRBV5-1
CDR3nt: TGCGCCAGCAGCTTGGGACAGGGGAACACCGGGGAGCTGTTTTTT
CDR3aa: CASSLGQGNTGELFF

d_gene: TRBD2
abundance: many
j_gene: TRBJ2-5
v_gene: TRBV5-1
CDR3nt: TGCGCCAGCGGGGGGACTAGCGGATTCCAAGAGACCCAGTACTTC
CDR3aa: CASGGTSGFQETQYF

d_gene: TRBD2
abundance: .
j_gene: TRBJ2-1
v_gene: TRBV6-6
CDR3nt: TGTGCCAGCAGATCGCGGGAGGCCTACAATGAGCAGTTCTTC
CDR3aa: CASRSREAYNEQFF

d_gene: .
abundance: many
j_gene: TRBJ1-3
v_gene: TRBV20-1
CDR3nt: TGCAGTGCTAGAGTTGAGAGGGTTTCGCCGTCTGAAGCCATATATTTT
CDR3aa: CSARVERVSPSEAIYF

d_gene: .
abundance: many
j_gene: TRBJ1-1
v_gene: TRBV12-3/TRBV12-4
CDR3nt: TGTGCCAGCAGTTCCATCCCAGGGGATACTGAAGCTTTCTTT
CDR3aa: CASSSIPGDTEAFF

d_gene: .
abundance: many
j_gene: TRBJ2-7
v_gene: TRBV5-1
CDR3nt: TGCGCCAGCAGCTCCCGCGGCAGGGCCCCCTCCGAGCAGTACTTC
CDR3aa: CASSSRGRAPSEQYF

d_gene: TRBD1
abundance: few
j_gene: TRBJ1-2
v_gene: TRBV7-2
CDR3nt: TGTGCCAGCAGCTTCGGACAGGGGGCTGGCTACACCTTC
CDR3aa: CASSFGQGAGYTF

d_gene: TRBD2
abundance: many
j_gene: TRBJ2-3
v_gene: TRBV5-6
CDR3nt: TGTGCCAGCAGCGCCCCCGGGACTAGCGCCAGCACAGATACGCAGTATTTT
CDR3aa: CASSAPGTSASTDTQYF

d_gene: .
abundance: .
j_gene: TRBJ1-1
v_gene: TRBV6-5
CDR3nt: TGTGCCAGCACCTTAGCCCCGAACACTGAAGCTTTCTTT
CDR3aa: CASTLAPNTEAFF

d_gene: .
abundance: many
j_gene: TRBJ2-3
v_gene: TRBV5-1
CDR3nt: TGCGCCAGCAGCCAGAATCGGGTTCCAGATACGCAGTATTTT
CDR3aa: CASSQNRVPDTQYF

d_gene: TRBD1
abundance: many
j_gene: TRBJ2-7
v_gene: TRBV5-6
CDR3nt: TGTGCCAGCAGGATCGGGACAGGGGCCTACGAGCAGTACTTC
CDR3aa: CASRIGTGAYEQYF

d_gene: TRBD2
abundance: many
j_gene: TRBJ2-7
v_gene: TRBV5-1
CDR3nt: TGCGCCAGCAGCTTGAGGAAAGCGGGAGGAGAGACCTACGAGCAGTACTTC
CDR3aa: CASSLRKAGGETYEQYF

d_gene: .
abundance: many
j_gene: TRBJ2-3
v_gene: TRBV6-6
CDR3nt: TGTGCTGGAGGATGGGGGCTGGGGAGCACAGATACGCAGTATTTT
CDR3aa: CAGGWGLGSTDTQYF

d_gene: .
abundance: .
j_gene: TRBJ1-1
v_gene: TRBV4-3
CDR3nt: TGCGCCAGCAGCCTAACCACCAGCTCGCAGTTGGGGATTGAAGCTTTCTTT
CDR3aa: CASSLTTSSQLGIEAFF

d_gene: .
abundance: many
j_gene: TRBJ2-7
v_gene: TRBV4-2
CDR3nt: TGTGCCAGCAGCCAAGCTAGACTTGCGGTTTCCTACGAGCAGTACTTC
CDR3aa: CASSQARLAVSYEQYF

d_gene: .
abundance: many
j_gene: TRBJ2-1
v_gene: TRBV20-1
CDR3nt: TGCAGTGAAAGGATCGGGAGTATGGATGAGCAGTTCTTC
CDR3aa: CSERIGSMDEQFF

d_gene: .
abundance: .
j_gene: TRBJ1-2
v_gene: TRBV19
CDR3nt: TGTGCCAGCCGATCAGGGACGGCGACTGGCTATGGCTACACCTTC
CDR3aa: CASRSGTATGYGYTF

d_gene: TRBD2
abundance: many
j_gene: TRBJ2-5
v_gene: TRBV6-6
CDR3nt: TGTGCCAGCAGTTCCTTAGCGGGAGGGCAAGAGACCCAGTACTTC
CDR3aa: CASSSLAGGQETQYF

d_gene: TRBD1
abundance: many
j_gene: TRBJ1-1
v_gene: TRBV5-5
CDR3nt: TGTGCCAGCAGCTTCCAGGGACAGGGGTTTGGTGAAGCTTTCTTT
CDR3aa: CASSFQGQGFGEAFF

d_gene: .
abundance: .
j_gene: TRBJ2-5
v_gene: TRBV11-2
CDR3nt: TGTGCCAGCAGCTCAGCAGCAATGGTGGAGACCCAGTACTTC
CDR3aa: CASSSAAMVETQYF

d_gene: .
abundance: many
j_gene: TRBJ2-1
v_gene: TRBV20-1
CDR3nt: TGCAGTGCTAGTGAGATCAGTTTATCCTACAATGAGCAGTTCTTC
CDR3aa: CSASEISLSYNEQFF

d_gene: TRBD1
abundance: many
j_gene: TRBJ1-2
v_gene: TRBV9
CDR3nt: TGTGCCAGCAGCGCAGAGGACAGGCCGTACTATGGCTACACCTTC
CDR3aa: CASSAEDRPYYGYTF

d_gene: .
abundance: many
j_gene: TRBJ2-1
v_gene: TRBV5-1
CDR3nt: TGCGCCAGCAGCTTACAGGGTGTAGACAATGAGCAGTTCTTC
CDR3aa: CASSLQGVDNEQFF

d_gene: .
abundance: many
j_gene: TRBJ2-1
v_gene: TRBV20-1
CDR3nt: TGCAGTGCTAGCGACAGTTCCTACAATGAGCAGTTCTTC
CDR3aa: CSASDSSYNEQFF

d_gene: .
abundance: many
j_gene: TRBJ2-4
v_gene: TRBV5-1
CDR3nt: TGCGCCAGCAGCGAGGTGGGGGGCCTAGCCAAAAACATTCAGTACTTC
CDR3aa: CASSEVGGLAKNIQYF

d_gene: .
abundance: many
j_gene: TRBJ2-2
v_gene: TRBV5-1
CDR3nt: TGCGCCAGCAACGGTTTGGGATTGAACACCGGGGAGCTGTTTTTT
CDR3aa: CASNGLGLNTGELFF

d_gene: TRBD1
abundance: many
j_gene: TRBJ1-2
v_gene: TRBV7-9
CDR3nt: TGTGTCAGCAGCCCTCCGGGACAGAGGGTCTATGGCTACACCTTC
CDR3aa: CVSSPPGQRVYGYTF

d_gene: .
abundance: medium-sized
j_gene: TRBJ1-2
v_gene: TRBV20-1
CDR3nt: TGCAGTGCTAGAGATTACGGGACCTCAGTAGGCTACACCTTC
CDR3aa: CSARDYGTSVGYTF

d_gene: .
abundance: many
j_gene: TRBJ2-7
v_gene: TRBV15
CDR3nt: TGTGCCACCAGCGGATACAGGGAGGACGAGCAGTACTTC
CDR3aa: CATSGYREDEQYF

d_gene: TRBD1
abundance: many
j_gene: TRBJ2-3
v_gene: TRBV7-3
CDR3nt: TGTGCCAGCAGTAGGACAGGGGCCATCACAGATACGCAGTATTTT
CDR3aa: CASSRTGAITDTQYF

d_gene: .
abundance: many
j_gene: TRBJ2-7
v_gene: TRBV25-1
CDR3nt: TGTGCCAGCAGTGGCGAGGGGGTTCCGAGCTCCTACGAGCAGTACTTC
CDR3aa: CASSGEGVPSSYEQYF

d_gene: TRBD1
abundance: many
j_gene: TRBJ1-2
v_gene: TRBV7-9
CDR3nt: TGTGCCAGCAGCTTAGGACAGGGGGACTTATATGGCTACACCTTC
CDR3aa: CASSLGQGDLYGYTF

d_gene: TRBD2
abundance: .
j_gene: TRBJ2-1
v_gene: TRBV5-8
CDR3nt: TGTGCCAGCAGCTTTTCGGGGGAGGGGTACAATGAGTCGTTCTTC
CDR3aa: CASSFSGEGYNESFF

d_gene: TRBD2
abundance: many
j_gene: TRBJ2-7
v_gene: TRBV7-6
CDR3nt: TGTGCCAGCAGCCCCCGGGGGGGCGAGCAGTACTTC
CDR3aa: CASSPRGGEQYF

d_gene: TRBD2
abundance: many
j_gene: TRBJ2-5
v_gene: TRBV24-1
CDR3nt: TGTGCCACCAGTAAAGCGGGAGTCGAAGAGACCCAGTACTTC
CDR3aa: CATSKAGVEETQYF

d_gene: TRBD1
abundance: many
j_gene: TRBJ2-3
v_gene: TRBV9
CDR3nt: TGTGCCAGCAGCGTAGCGGCCGGGACAGGGGACACGCAGTATTTT
CDR3aa: CASSVAAGTGDTQYF

d_gene: TRBD2
abundance: .
j_gene: TRBJ2-5
v_gene: TRBV20-1
CDR3nt: TGCTGTGCCCGGGAGGCCCCGCCGAAGACCCAGTACTTC
CDR3aa: CCAREAPPKTQYF

d_gene: .
abundance: many
j_gene: TRBJ2-2
v_gene: TRBV6-2/TRBV6-3
CDR3nt: TGTGCCAGCAGTTGGCCCGGGGAGCTGTTTTTT
CDR3aa: CASSWPGELFF

d_gene: .
abundance: many
j_gene: TRBJ2-2
v_gene: TRBV20-1
CDR3nt: TGCAGTGCTAGAGATCAGCCAGGGACCGGGGAGCTGTTTTTT
CDR3aa: CSARDQPGTGELFF

d_gene: TRBD2
abundance: many
j_gene: TRBJ2-3
v_gene: TRBV20-1
CDR3nt: TGCAGTGCTAGAGATTGGACTAGCGGCGGGGATACGCAGTATTTT
CDR3aa: CSARDWTSGGDTQYF

d_gene: .
abundance: many
j_gene: TRBJ1-2
v_gene: TRBV9
CDR3nt: TGTGCCAGCAGCGGCTACCATCATAACTATGGCTACACCTTC
CDR3aa: CASSGYHHNYGYTF

d_gene: .
abundance: .
j_gene: TRBJ1-2
v_gene: TRBV6-1
CDR3nt: TGTGCCAGCAGTGGCGTCGGGACCGGGAACGATTATGGCTACACCTTC
CDR3aa: CASSGVGTGNDYGYTF

d_gene: .
abundance: many
j_gene: TRBJ2-4
v_gene: TRBV20-1
CDR3nt: TGCAGTGCTAGAGTTGACACCCCCGAGGCCAAAAACATTCAGTACTTC
CDR3aa: CSARVDTPEAKNIQYF

d_gene: TRBD1
abundance: many
j_gene: TRBJ2-3
v_gene: TRBV4-3
CDR3nt: TGCGCCAGCAGCCAAGTCTCCACGACAGGGTCTAGCACAGATACGCAGTATTTT
CDR3aa: CASSQVSTTGSSTDTQYF

d_gene: .
abundance: many
j_gene: TRBJ2-7
v_gene: TRBV5-1
CDR3nt: TGCGCCAGCAGCACGGGACCGATGAGCTCCTACGAGCAGTACTTC
CDR3aa: CASSTGPMSSYEQYF

d_gene: .
abundance: many
j_gene: TRBJ1-3
v_gene: TRBV5-1
CDR3nt: TGCGCCAGCAGCTTGTCCCCTTCCGGAGGGGGTTCTGGAAACACCATATATTTT
CDR3aa: CASSLSPSGGGSGNTIYF

d_gene: .
abundance: many
j_gene: TRBJ1-1
v_gene: TRBV5-1
CDR3nt: TGCGCCAGCAGCTTGACCCCCGACTCGAACACTGAAGCTTTCTTT
CDR3aa: CASSLTPDSNTEAFF

d_gene: .
abundance: many
j_gene: TRBJ2-7
v_gene: TRBV7-2
CDR3nt: TGTGCCAGCAGCTTAGACACCCCCGGGATCGGCGAGCAGTACTTC
CDR3aa: CASSLDTPGIGEQYF